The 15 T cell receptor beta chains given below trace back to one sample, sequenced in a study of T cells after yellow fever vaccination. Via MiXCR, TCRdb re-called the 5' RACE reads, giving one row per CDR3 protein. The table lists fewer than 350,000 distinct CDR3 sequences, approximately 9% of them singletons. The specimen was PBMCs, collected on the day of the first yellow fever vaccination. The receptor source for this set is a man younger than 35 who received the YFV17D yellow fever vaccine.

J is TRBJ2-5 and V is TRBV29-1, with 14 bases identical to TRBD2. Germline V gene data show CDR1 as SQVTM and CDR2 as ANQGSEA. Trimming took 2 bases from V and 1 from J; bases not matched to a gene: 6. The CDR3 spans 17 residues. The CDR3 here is CSVEMTSGGVLQETQYF. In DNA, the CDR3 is TGCAGCGTTGAAATGACTAGCGGGGGGGTACTCCAAGAGACCCAGTACTTC.

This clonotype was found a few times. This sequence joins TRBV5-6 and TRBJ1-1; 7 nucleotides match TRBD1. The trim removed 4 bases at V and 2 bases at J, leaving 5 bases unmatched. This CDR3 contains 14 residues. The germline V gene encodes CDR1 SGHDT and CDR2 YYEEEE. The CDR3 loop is CASSMTGLNTEAFF. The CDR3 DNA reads TGTGCCAGCAGCATGACAGGGCTAAACACTGAAGCTTTCTTT.

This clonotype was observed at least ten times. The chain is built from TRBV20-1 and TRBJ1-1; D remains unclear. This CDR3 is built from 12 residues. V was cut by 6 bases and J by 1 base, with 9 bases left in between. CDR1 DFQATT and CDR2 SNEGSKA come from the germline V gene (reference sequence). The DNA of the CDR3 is TGCAGTGCAAGGGCGAGGAACACTGAAGCTTTCTTT. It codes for CSARARNTEAFF.

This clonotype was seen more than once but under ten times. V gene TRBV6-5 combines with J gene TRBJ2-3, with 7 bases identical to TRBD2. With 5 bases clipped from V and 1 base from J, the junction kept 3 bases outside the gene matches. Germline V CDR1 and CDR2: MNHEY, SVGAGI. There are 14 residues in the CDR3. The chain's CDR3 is CASSTSEGTDTQYF. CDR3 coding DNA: TGTGCCAGCAGTACTAGCGAGGGCACAGATACGCAGTATTTT.

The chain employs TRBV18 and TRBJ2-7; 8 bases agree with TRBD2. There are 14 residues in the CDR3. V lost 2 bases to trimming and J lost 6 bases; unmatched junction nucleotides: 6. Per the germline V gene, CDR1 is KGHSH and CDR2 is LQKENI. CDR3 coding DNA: TGTGCCAGCTCACCAAGCGGGGGCTCTGGCGAGCAGTACGTC. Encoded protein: CASSPSGGSGEQYV.

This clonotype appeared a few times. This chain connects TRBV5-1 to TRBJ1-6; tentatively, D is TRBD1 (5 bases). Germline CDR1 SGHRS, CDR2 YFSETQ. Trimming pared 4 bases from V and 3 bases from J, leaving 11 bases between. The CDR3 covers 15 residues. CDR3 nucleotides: TGCGCCAGCAGCCCAGGGCGCTACTATAATTCACCCCTCCACTTT. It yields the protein CASSPGRYYNSPLHF.

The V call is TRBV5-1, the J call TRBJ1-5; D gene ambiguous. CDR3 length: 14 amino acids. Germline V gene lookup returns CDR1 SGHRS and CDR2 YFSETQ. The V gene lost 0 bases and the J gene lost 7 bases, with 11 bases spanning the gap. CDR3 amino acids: CASSLGSVGQPQHF. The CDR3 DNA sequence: TGCGCCAGCAGCTTGGGGTCAGTCGGACAGCCCCAGCATTTT.

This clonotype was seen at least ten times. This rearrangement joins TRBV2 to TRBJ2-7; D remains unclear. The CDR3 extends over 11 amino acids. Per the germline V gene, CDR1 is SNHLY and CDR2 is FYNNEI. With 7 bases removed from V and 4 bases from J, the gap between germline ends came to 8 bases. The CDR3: CASTPGYEQYF. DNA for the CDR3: TGTGCCAGCACTCCAGGTTACGAGCAGTACTTC.

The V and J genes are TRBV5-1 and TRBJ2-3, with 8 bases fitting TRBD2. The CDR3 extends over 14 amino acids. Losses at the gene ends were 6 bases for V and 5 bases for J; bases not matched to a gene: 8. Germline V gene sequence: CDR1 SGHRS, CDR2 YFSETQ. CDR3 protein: CASNPGGAEDTQYF. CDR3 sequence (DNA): TGCGCCAGCAATCCGGGGGGGGCCGAAGATACGCAGTATTTT.

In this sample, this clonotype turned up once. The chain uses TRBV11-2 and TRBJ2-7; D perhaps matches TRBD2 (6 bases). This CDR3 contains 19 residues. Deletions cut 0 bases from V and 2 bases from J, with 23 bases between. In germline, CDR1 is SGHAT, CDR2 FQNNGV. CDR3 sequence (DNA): TGTGCCAGCAGCTTAGAGGGGGGAATCAACGGGGGTTATCCCTACGAGCAGTACTTC. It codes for CASSLEGGINGGYPYEQYF.

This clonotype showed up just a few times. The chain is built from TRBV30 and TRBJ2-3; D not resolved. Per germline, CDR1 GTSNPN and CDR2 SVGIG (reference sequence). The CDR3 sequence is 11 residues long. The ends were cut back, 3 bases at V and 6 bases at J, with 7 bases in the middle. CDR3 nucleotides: TGTGCCTGGAGAGGGCTCGATACGCAGTATTTT. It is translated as CAWRGLDTQYF.

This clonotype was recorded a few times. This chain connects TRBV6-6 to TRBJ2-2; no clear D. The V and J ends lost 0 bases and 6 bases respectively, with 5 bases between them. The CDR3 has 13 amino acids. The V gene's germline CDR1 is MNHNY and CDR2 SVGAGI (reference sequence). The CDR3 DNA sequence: TGTGCCAGCAGTTACTCTTTCGCCGGGGAGCTGTTTTTT. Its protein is CASSYSFAGELFF.

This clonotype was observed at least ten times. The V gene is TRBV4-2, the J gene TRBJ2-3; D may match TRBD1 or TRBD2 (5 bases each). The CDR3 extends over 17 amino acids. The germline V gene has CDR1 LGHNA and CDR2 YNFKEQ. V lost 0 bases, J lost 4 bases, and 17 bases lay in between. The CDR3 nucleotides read TGTGCCAGCAGCCAAGATCGGGGACGCACAGGCGCAGATACGCAGTATTTT. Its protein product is CASSQDRGRTGADTQYF.

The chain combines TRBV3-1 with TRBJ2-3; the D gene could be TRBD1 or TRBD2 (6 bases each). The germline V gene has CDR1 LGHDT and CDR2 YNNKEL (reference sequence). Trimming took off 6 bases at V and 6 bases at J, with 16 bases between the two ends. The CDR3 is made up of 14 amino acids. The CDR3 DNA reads TGTGCCAGCAGTCTCCGTCGGGGGCCCGATACGCAGTATTTT. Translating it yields CASSLRRGPDTQYF.

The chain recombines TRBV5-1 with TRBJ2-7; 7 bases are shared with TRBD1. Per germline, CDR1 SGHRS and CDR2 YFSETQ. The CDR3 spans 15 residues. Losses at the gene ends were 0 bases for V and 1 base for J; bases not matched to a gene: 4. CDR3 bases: TGCGCCAGCAGCTTGGGGGACAGCCTATCCTACGAGCAGTACTTC. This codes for CASSLGDSLSYEQYF.